Listed below are T cell receptor beta chains from one sample, sequenced in a study of cytomegalovirus exposure and HLA in healthy donors. Data came from immunoSEQ multiplex PCR; TCRdb stores just in-frame clones and leaves some out. The sample has 100,000 to 150,000 clones; 77% are singletons. The sample was PBMCs. These receptors all stem from a male donor in good health and CMV-seropositive. Both conserved end residues are part of each CDR3. A D gene is named only where the DNA matches it firmly. Size tells how often a clone was seen (once, few, many) or the class of an expanded clone, and some rows leave it out.

J | D | size | V | CDR3 | DNA
TRBJ1-2 | TRBD1 | - | TRBV2 | CASGFRQGDHYGYTF | TGTGCCAGCGGGTTTCGACAGGGGGATCACTATGGCTACACCTTC
TRBJ1-4 | TRBD1 | - | TRBV5-5 | CASSLAGGTVEKLFF | TGTGCCAGCAGCTTGGCGGGAGGGACAGTTGAAAAACTGTTTTTT
TRBJ2-7 | - | - | TRBV7-6 | CASSLADTLGEQYF | TGTGCCAGCAGCTTAGCGGACACACTGGGTGAGCAGTACTTC
TRBJ2-1 | TRBD2 | few | TRBV6-1 | CAIGLAGAEQFF | TGTGCCATCGGACTAGCGGGGGCTGAGCAGTTCTTC
TRBJ1-1 | - | - | TRBV28 | CASREAGGEGTEAFF | TGTGCCAGCAGGGAAGCCGGGGGAGAGGGTACTGAAGCTTTCTTT
TRBJ1-2 | TRBD1 | - | TRBV28 | CASRTGGSGYGYTF | TGTGCCAGCAGGACAGGGGGCAGCGGCTATGGCTACACCTTC
TRBJ2-2 | TRBD2 | - | TRBV7-8 | CASSTLAGAYTGELFF | TGTGCCAGCAGCACCCTAGCGGGGGCTTACACCGGGGAGCTGTTTTTT
TRBJ1-5 | - | once | TRBV29-1 | CSAQDGSNQPQHF | TGCAGCGCTCAGGATGGCAGCAATCAGCCCCAGCATTTT
TRBJ2-2 | - | - | TRBV5-1 | CASSLASTGELFF | TGCGCCAGCAGCTTAGCAAGCACCGGGGAGCTGTTTTTT
TRBJ2-5 | TRBD1 | - | TRBV5-1 | CASSMLDRGGEQYF | TGCGCCAGCAGCATGTTGGACAGGGGGGGGGAGCAGTACTTC
TRBJ2-1 | TRBD2 | - | TRBV25-1 | CASSVQGLSYNEQFF | TGTGCCAGCAGCGTCCAGGGACTATCCTACAATGAGCAGTTCTTC
TRBJ1-2 | TRBD1 | - | TRBV9 | CASSTGTGNGYTF | TGTGCCAGCAGTACCGGGACAGGGAATGGCTACACCTTC
TRBJ2-5 | TRBD2 | - | TRBV6-5 | CASSYSTSGGQETQYF | TGTGCCAGCAGTTACTCGACTAGCGGGGGTCAAGAGACCCAGTACTTC
TRBJ2-7 | TRBD1 | - | TRBV9 | CASSVATGTGGSYEQYF | TGTGCCAGCAGCGTAGCTACTGGGACAGGGGGGTCCTACGAGCAGTACTTC
TRBJ1-2 | - | - | TRBV7-3 | CASSLWAGRRNREQSYGYTF | TGTGCCAGCAGCTTATGGGCAGGTAGGAGAAACAGGGAACAATCCTATGGCTACACCTTC
TRBJ2-1 | TRBD2 | - | TRBV15 | CATSRDKGVSGSRFF | TGTGCCACCAGCAGAGATAAAGGGGTGAGCGGGAGTAGGTTCTTC
TRBJ2-4 | - | once | TRBV6-5 | CASSYSELAKNIQYF | TGTGCCAGCAGTTACTCAGAGCTAGCCAAAAACATTCAGTACTTC
TRBJ1-2 | TRBD1 | - | TRBV5-4 | CASSLEGQPSYGYTF | TGTGCCAGCAGCTTGGAGGGACAGCCGAGTTATGGCTACACCTTC
TRBJ2-7 | TRBD1 | - | TRBV27 | CASRSPGQGTYEQYF | TGTGCCAGCCGTAGTCCGGGACAGGGGACCTACGAGCAGTACTTC
TRBJ2-5 | - | once | TRBV5-1 | CASSSPSGIETQYF | TGCGCCAGCAGCTCACCCTCGGGGATAGAGACCCAGTACTTC
TRBJ2-7 | TRBD1 | - | TRBV18 | CASSPPTGYEQYF | TGTGCCAGCTCACCACCGACAGGGTACGAGCAGTACTTC
TRBJ1-3 | TRBD1 | - | TRBV5-1 | CASSLAPTGGSEGNTIYF | TGCGCCAGCAGCTTGGCTCCGACAGGGGGCTCAGAAGGAAACACCATATATTTT
TRBJ1-3 | - | - | TRBV5-1 | CASSPVGAGTSGNTIYF | TGCGCCAGCAGCCCCGTGGGGGCAGGAACATCCGGAAACACCATATATTTT
TRBJ1-2 | - | - | TRBV5-8 | CASSQGYGYTF | TGTGCCAGCAGTCAGGGGTATGGCTACACCTTC